Shown below are 24 T cell receptor beta chains from a single sample sequenced in a study of T cell repertoires in cytomegalovirus infection. TCRdb independently ran MiXCR on the reads; one entry per CDR3 protein. The sample lists 60,000 to 75,000 distinct CDR3 sequences, approximately 30% occurring once. The antigens these receptors bind are not known. This material consisted of CD8+ T cells from cultured PBMCs, taken from culture after CMV antigen stimulation. Source of these receptors: a human donor in good health (CMV status not recorded). Some clones in this sample may be carry-over from other donors' samples.

This clonotype was detected only a few times. The chain combines TRBV12-3 or TRBV12-4 with TRBJ1-5, with a weak D call TRBD1 (5 bases). V was pared by 0 bases and J by 11 bases, with 23 bases between. CDR3 size: 17 residues. CDR3 nucleotide sequence: TGTGCCAGCAGTTTAGCCACGTCTGGGGCTAGAGAGGCGGCCCAGCATTTT. Protein product: CASSLATSGAREAAQHF.

This clonotype has only a few counts. V gene TRBV7-8 combines with J gene TRBJ2-2; 11 bases map to TRBD1. The CDR3 sequence is 15 residues long. From germline, CDR1 is SGHVS and CDR2 FQNEAQ. Trimming cost V 4 bases and J 5 bases; bases outside gene matches: 3. Written as DNA, the CDR3 is TGTGCCAGCAGCTGGGGACAGGGGGGAACCGGGGAGCTGTTTTTT. It specifies CASSWGQGGTGELFF.

This clonotype was recorded many times. The chain employs TRBV9 and TRBJ1-2, with D uncertain. V was shortened by 0 bases and J by 3 bases, with 6 bases between the two germline ends. The CDR3 covers 13 residues. The germline V gene has CDR1 SGDLS and CDR2 YYNGEE. The CDR3 nucleotides read TGTGCCAGCAGCGTAGGCGGGGACTATGGCTACACCTTC. This codes for CASSVGGDYGYTF. The full variable domain, with the rest looked up from reference TRBV9 and TRBJ1-2, is DSGVTQTPKHLITATGQRVTLRCSPRSGDLSVYWYQQSLDQGLQFLIQYYNGEERAKGNILERFSAQQFPDLHSELNLSSLELGDSALYFCASSVGGDYGYTFGSGTRLTVV.

The chain uses TRBV27 and TRBJ1-5; D might be TRBD1 (5 bases). V was clipped by 2 bases and J by 5 bases, with 10 bases between them. Germline lookup yields CDR1 MNHEY and CDR2 SMNVEV (reference sequence). The length of the CDR3 is 14 residues. In DNA, the CDR3 is TGTGCCAGCAGTTTAGGAGGGGACGATCAGCCCCAGCATTTT. It yields the protein CASSLGGDDQPQHF.

This chain connects TRBV9 to TRBJ2-3, with TRBD2 matching over 10 bases. CDR3 length: 16 residues. Unmatched junction bases numbered 2, after V lost 0 bases and J lost 1 base. CDR1 and CDR2 (germline): SGDLS, YYNGEE. CDR3 DNA sequence: TGTGCCAGCAGCGTAGGGACTAGCGGCCGCACAGATACGCAGTATTTT. Translated: CASSVGTSGRTDTQYF.

Notes on this clonotype: A much larger clone differs from this one at a single base, so this may be a read error. This chain joins TRBV5-5 and TRBJ2-7, with D perhaps being TRBD1 or TRBD2 (5 bases each). This CDR3 has 15 amino acids. The germline gives CDR1 SGHKS, CDR2 YYEKEE (reference sequence). V gave up 0 bases and J gave up 0 bases, with 10 bases separating them. CDR3 amino acids: CASSLAAGSSYEQYF. In DNA form, the CDR3 reads TGTGCCAGCAGCTTGGCGGCAGGGAGCTCCTACGAGCAGTACTTC.

This clonotype appeared many times. This sequence joins TRBV4-3 and TRBJ2-1; 11 bases align to TRBD1. The V gene end was trimmed by 1 base and the J gene end by 1 base; junction bases not matched to a gene: 9. This CDR3 has 19 residues. Per the germline V gene, CDR1 is LGHNA and CDR2 is YSLEER. CDR3 sequence reads: CASSQGTGGTLRSYNEQFF. DNA for the CDR3: TGCGCCAGCAGCCAAGGGACAGGGGGCACACTACGGTCCTACAATGAGCAGTTCTTC.

This clonotype was seen a few times. V is TRBV4-3 and J is TRBJ2-6; no reliable D call. CDR3 size: 16 residues. Deletions cut 0 bases from V and 0 bases from J, with 6 bases between. The germline gives CDR1 LGHNA, CDR2 YSLEER. This CDR3 reads CASSQDWSSGANVLTF. In nucleotides, the CDR3 is TGCGCCAGCAGCCAAGATTGGTCCTCTGGGGCCAACGTCCTGACTTTC.

In its sample, this clonotype was seen many times. This rearrangement joins TRBV12-3 or TRBV12-4 to TRBJ2-1; 11 positions agree with TRBD2. After removal of 6 bases from V and 7 bases from J, the junction contained 11 bases not matched to a gene. CDR3 length equals 16 residues. The CDR3 DNA is TGTGCCAGCAGCGGGAGACTAGCGGGGACCCTTAATGAGCAGTTCTTC. Encoded protein: CASSGRLAGTLNEQFF.

The CDR3 nucleotides are TGCGCCAGCAGCCAAGAAAATAGGGACAGGAGCACGAGTTATAGCAATCAGCCCCAGCATTTT. Translating gives CASSQENRDRSTSYSNQPQHF. The chain uses TRBV4-1 and TRBJ1-5, with 8 bases lining up with TRBD1. J lost 0 bases, V lost 0 bases, and 16 bases had no gene match. There are 21 residues in the CDR3. CDR1 is MGHRA and CDR2 is YSYEKL in the germline V gene.

This clonotype was seen only a few times. CDR3 DNA: TGCGCCAGCAGCCAAGAGTTCCATAGCAATCAGCCCCAGCATTTT. Translated, it gives CASSQEFHSNQPQHF. The chain recombines TRBV4-3 with TRBJ1-5; D remains unclear. This CDR3 spans 15 amino acids. CDR1 is LGHNA, CDR2 YSLEER, per germline. V was clipped by 0 bases and J by 0 bases, with 6 bases between them.

This clonotype was seen only a few times. The chain employs TRBV6-6 and TRBJ2-3; D may be TRBD2 (6 bases). Trimming took off 7 bases at V and 5 bases at J, with 22 bases between the two ends. CDR1 is MNHNY, CDR2 SVGAGI, per germline (reference sequence). The CDR3 covers 16 residues. The CDR3 DNA is TGTGCCAGCACCGAAGTGGGGGGTCCAATCAGAGATACGCAGTATTTT. Translated, it gives CASTEVGGPIRDTQYF.

The CDR3 DNA sequence: TGTGCCAGCAGTCCCCCCACTCTCTATGGCTACACCTTC. The encoded protein is CASSPPTLYGYTF. This chain connects TRBV7-3 to TRBJ1-2; no definite D call. Trimming removed 6 bases from V and 4 bases from J, with 12 bases in between. The length of the CDR3 is 13 residues. Germline CDR1 and CDR2: SGHTA and FQGTGA.

This sequence joins TRBV28 and TRBJ2-5; D is possibly TRBD1 (6 bases). Trimming took off 8 bases at V and 7 bases at J, with 20 bases between the two ends. In germline, CDR1 is MDHEN, CDR2 SYDVKM. This CDR3 is 14 amino acids long. The CDR3 loop is CASSPGDRPGTQYF. The CDR3 bases are TGTGCCAGCTCCCCAGGGGATCGTCCTGGGACCCAGTACTTC.

Only a few counts were recorded for this clonotype. The chain uses TRBV4-3 and TRBJ2-2; D uncertain. Germline CDR1 is LGHNA and CDR2 is YSLEER. The V gene lost 2 bases and the J gene lost 3 bases, with 4 bases spanning the gap. The CDR3 covers 13 residues. This chain's CDR3 is CASSQRDTGELFF. CDR3 nucleotide sequence: TGCGCCAGCAGCCAAAGGGACACCGGGGAGCTGTTTTTT.

Ten or more counts support this clonotype. The chain carries TRBV12-3 or TRBV12-4 and TRBJ1-1; D perhaps matches TRBD1 (5 bases). With 1 base removed from V and 8 bases from J, the gap between germline ends came to 11 bases. The CDR3 has 13 amino acids. The CDR3 region is CASSLGGAGEAFF. The CDR3 DNA follows: TGTGCCAGCAGTTTAGGAGGGGCCGGGGAAGCTTTCTTT.

The chain joins TRBV12-3 or TRBV12-4 to TRBJ2-1; 8 nucleotides align to TRBD1. The CDR3 contains 12 residues. V gave up 5 bases and J gave up 8 bases; unmatched junction bases: 2. The CDR3 reads CASSPQGDEQFF. Written as DNA, the CDR3 is TGTGCCAGCAGTCCACAGGGGGATGAGCAGTTCTTC.

This sequence joins TRBV30 and TRBJ1-1, with D uncertain. The germline V and J ends were trimmed by 4 bases and 2 bases, with 8 bases remaining between them. The CDR3 spans 12 residues. CDR1 and CDR2 (germline): GTSNPN, SVGIG (reference sequence). The CDR3 loop is CAWIPVNTEAFF. CDR3 nucleotides: TGTGCCTGGATACCAGTTAACACTGAAGCTTTCTTT.

This clonotype showed up many times. This chain uses TRBV7-2 with TRBJ2-1, with 9 bases that match TRBD1. The CDR3 is 14 residues long. Germline V gene lookup returns CDR1 SGHTA and CDR2 FQGNSA. The trim removed 3 bases at V and 10 bases at J, leaving 7 bases unmatched. The CDR3 spells CASSFRQGDREQFF. CDR3 coding DNA: TGTGCCAGCAGCTTTCGACAGGGGGATCGGGAGCAGTTCTTC.

The chain has TRBV6-6 and TRBJ1-1; 7 bases fit TRBD1. Trimming at V came to 3 bases and at J to 0 bases, leaving 7 bases not matched to a gene. The CDR3 has 16 residues. The V gene's germline CDR1 is MNHNY and CDR2 SVGAGI (reference sequence). CDR3 protein: CASSYTGAALNTEAFF. CDR3 coding DNA: TGTGCCAGCAGTTATACAGGGGCCGCCCTGAACACTGAAGCTTTCTTT.

The CDR3 is CASSLRADTQYF. CDR3 DNA: TGTGCCAGCAGTTTAAGAGCAGATACGCAGTATTTT. J is TRBJ2-3 and V is TRBV27; D remains unclear. V was trimmed by 2 bases and J by 4 bases, leaving 4 bases between them. The length of the CDR3 is 12 residues. CDR1 MNHEY and CDR2 SMNVEV come from the germline V gene (reference sequence).

The chain is built from TRBV13 and TRBJ1-5; a possible D gene is TRBD1 (6 bases). CDR3 length equals 14 residues. Germline values: CDR1 PRHDT, CDR2 FYEKMQ (reference sequence). V was shortened by 4 bases and J by 6 bases, with 13 bases between the two germline ends. The CDR3 region is CASSSAGVGQPQHF. Here the CDR3 DNA reads TGTGCCAGCAGCTCGGCAGGGGTCGGTCAGCCCCAGCATTTT.

A remark on this clonotype: This may be a read error, as it is one base from a much larger clone. This chain uses TRBV7-2 with TRBJ1-5, with unresolved D. Germline-derived CDR1 and CDR2 are SGHTA and FQGNSA. Deletions cut 1 base from V and 0 bases from J, with 7 bases between. The CDR3 loop spans 15 amino acids. As DNA, the CDR3 is TGTGCCAGCAGCTTAGAGAACTGTAGCAATCAGCCCCAGCATTTT. Protein product: CASSLENCSNQPQHF.

This clonotype was recorded many times. The chain joins TRBV5-4 to TRBJ2-5; D is unclear. This CDR3 has 11 residues. V was shortened by 2 bases and J by 5 bases, with 4 bases between the two germline ends. Per germline, CDR1 SGHNT and CDR2 YYREEE (reference sequence). CDR3 residues: CASSLMETQYF. Here the CDR3 DNA reads TGTGCCAGCAGCTTAATGGAGACCCAGTACTTC.